This T cell receptor (beta chain) derives from a study of T cell clonality in common variable immunodeficiency. Germline V gives CDR1 LNHDA, CDR2 SQIVND (reference sequence). The ends were cut back, 3 bases at V and 4 bases at J, with 9 bases in the middle. CDR3 length: 13 residues. Profiled with immunoSEQ multiplex PCR; TCRdb holds only in-frame clones, not every one. In total the sample includes more than 35,000 clones, none of them seen once. Diagnosis required reduced IgG, IgA and/or IgM with specific antibody deficiency. There are many counts of this clone. The antigen is undetermined. The CDR3 is cut off 3 residues early in the read; its end comes from the germline J gene. General study results and limits: Compared with healthy controls, CVID subjects showed increased TCRbeta clonality, mostly in about a third. Reportedly, TCR beta sequences from common variable immunodeficiency showed fewer deletions and N-nucleotide insertions.

The sequenced sample was peripheral blood mononuclear cells. This TCR was recovered from a human donor with common variable immunodeficiency. The rearrangement joins TRBV19 to TRBJ1-2; D is perhaps TRBD1 (5 bases). CDR3 amino acids: CASSIDSFYGYTF. CDR3 bases read: TGTGCCAGTAGTATCGACAGCTTCTATGGC.